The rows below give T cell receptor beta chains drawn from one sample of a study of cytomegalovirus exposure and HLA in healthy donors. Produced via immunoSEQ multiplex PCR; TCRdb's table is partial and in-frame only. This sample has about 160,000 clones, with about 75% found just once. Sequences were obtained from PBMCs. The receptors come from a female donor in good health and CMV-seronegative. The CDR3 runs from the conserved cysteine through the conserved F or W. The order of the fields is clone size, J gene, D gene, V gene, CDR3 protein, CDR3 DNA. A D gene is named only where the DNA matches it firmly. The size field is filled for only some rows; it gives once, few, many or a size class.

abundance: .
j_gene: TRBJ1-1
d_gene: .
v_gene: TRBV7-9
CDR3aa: CASSFYEQGWGEAFF
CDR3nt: TGTGCCAGCAGCTTTTACGAACAGGGTTGGGGTGAAGCTTTCTTT

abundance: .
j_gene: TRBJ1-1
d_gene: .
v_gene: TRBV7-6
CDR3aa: CASSSYEVTEAFF
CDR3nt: TGTGCCAGCAGCTCTTATGAGGTCACTGAAGCTTTCTTT

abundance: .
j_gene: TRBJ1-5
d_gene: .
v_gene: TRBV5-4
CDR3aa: CASSLAGDQPQHF
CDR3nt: TGTGCCAGCAGCTTGGCCGGGGATCAGCCCCAGCATTTT

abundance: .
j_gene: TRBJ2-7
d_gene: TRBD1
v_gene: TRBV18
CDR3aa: CASSRGSGGGEQYF
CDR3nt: TGTGCCAGCTCGCGAGGTTCAGGGGGCGGCGAGCAGTACTTC

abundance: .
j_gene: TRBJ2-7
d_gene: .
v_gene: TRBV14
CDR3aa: CASSRSGFGYEQYF
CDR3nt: TGTGCCAGCAGCCGATCAGGTTTCGGCTACGAGCAGTACTTC

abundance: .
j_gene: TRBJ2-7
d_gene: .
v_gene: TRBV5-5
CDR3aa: CASSLPFSYEQYF
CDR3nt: TGTGCCAGCAGCTTGCCTTTCTCCTACGAGCAGTACTTC

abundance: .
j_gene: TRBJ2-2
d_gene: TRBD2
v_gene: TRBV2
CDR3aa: CASSPLAGGHTGELFF
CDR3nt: TGTGCCAGCAGTCCACTAGCGGGGGGCCACACCGGGGAGCTGTTTTTT

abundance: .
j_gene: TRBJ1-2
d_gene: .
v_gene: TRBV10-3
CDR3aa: CAISESGRSDGYTF
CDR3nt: TGTGCCATCAGTGAGTCGGGGAGGTCTGATGGCTACACCTTC

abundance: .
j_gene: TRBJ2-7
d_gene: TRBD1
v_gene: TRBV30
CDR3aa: CAWTKRDRVGEQYF
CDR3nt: TGTGCCTGGACTAAGCGGGACAGGGTGGGGGAGCAGTACTTC

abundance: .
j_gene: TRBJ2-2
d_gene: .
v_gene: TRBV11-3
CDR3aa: CASSLVGGGELFF
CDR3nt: TGTGCCAGCAGCTTAGTCGGGGGCGGGGAGCTGTTTTTT

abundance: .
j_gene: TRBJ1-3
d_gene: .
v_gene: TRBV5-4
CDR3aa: CASSLAAGGNTIYF
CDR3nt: TGTGCCAGCAGCTTGGCTGCGGGAGGAAACACCATATATTTT

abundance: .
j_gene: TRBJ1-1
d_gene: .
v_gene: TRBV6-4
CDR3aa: CASSGEQGPEAFF
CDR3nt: TGTGCCAGCAGTGGGGAACAGGGCCCTGAAGCTTTCTTT

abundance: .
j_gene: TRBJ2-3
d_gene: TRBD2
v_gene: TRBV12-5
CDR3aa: CASGYGTSPTQYF
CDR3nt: TGTGCTAGTGGCTACGGGACTAGTCCTACGCAGTATTTT

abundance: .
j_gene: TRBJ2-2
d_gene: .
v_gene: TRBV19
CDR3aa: CASSIAPGAGELFF
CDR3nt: TGTGCCAGTAGTATCGCGCCAGGGGCCGGGGAGCTGTTTTTT

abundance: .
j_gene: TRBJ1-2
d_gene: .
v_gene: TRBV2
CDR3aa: CASSETREVEGYTF
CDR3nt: TGTGCCAGCAGTGAGACCAGGGAAGTAGAGGGCTACACCTTC

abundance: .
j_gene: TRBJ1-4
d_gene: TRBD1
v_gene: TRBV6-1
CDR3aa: CASSELGQGREKLFF
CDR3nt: TGTGCCAGCAGTGAATTGGGACAGGGGAGGGAAAAACTGTTTTTT

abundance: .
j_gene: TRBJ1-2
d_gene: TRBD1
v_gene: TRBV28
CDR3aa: CASSLDRAINYGYTF
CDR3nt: TGTGCCAGCAGCTTGGACAGGGCGATTAACTATGGCTACACCTTC

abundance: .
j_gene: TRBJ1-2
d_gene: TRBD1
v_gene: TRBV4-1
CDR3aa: CASSRLAGTGDGYTF
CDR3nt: TGCGCCAGCAGCCGACTAGCCGGGACAGGGGACGGCTACACCTTC

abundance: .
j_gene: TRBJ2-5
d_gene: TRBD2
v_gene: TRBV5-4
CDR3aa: CASSARAGLAGKETQYF
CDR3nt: TGTGCCAGCAGCGCCAGGGCGGGACTAGCGGGAAAAGAGACCCAGTACTTC

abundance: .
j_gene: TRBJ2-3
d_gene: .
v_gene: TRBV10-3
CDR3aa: CAISLRDTQYF
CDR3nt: TGTGCCATCAGTCTTCGAGATACGCAGTATTTT

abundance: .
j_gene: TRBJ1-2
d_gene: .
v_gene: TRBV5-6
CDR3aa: CASSSNYGYTF
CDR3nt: TGTGCCAGCAGCTCAAACTATGGCTACACCTTC

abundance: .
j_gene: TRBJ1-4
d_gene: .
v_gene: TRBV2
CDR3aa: CASNGGANEKLFF
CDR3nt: TGTGCCAGCAACGGGGGAGCTAATGAAAAACTGTTTTTT

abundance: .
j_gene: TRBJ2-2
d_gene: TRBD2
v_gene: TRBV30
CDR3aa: CAWRSSGGDTGELFF
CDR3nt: TGTGCCTGGAGAAGTAGCGGGGGGGACACCGGGGAGCTGTTTTTT

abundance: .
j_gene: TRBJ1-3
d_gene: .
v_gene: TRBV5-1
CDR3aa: CANSLEGVPSGNTIYF
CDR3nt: TGCGCCAACAGCTTGGAAGGGGTGCCCTCTGGAAACACCATATATTTT

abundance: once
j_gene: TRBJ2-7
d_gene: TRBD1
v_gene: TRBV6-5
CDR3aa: CASSTPGTGAYEQYF
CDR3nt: TGTGCCAGCAGTACTCCCGGGACAGGGGCCTACGAGCAGTACTTC

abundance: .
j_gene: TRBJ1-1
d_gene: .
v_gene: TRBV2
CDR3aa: CASIQRPDLGTEAFF
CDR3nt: TGTGCCAGCATCCAAAGGCCGGACTTGGGGACTGAAGCTTTCTTT